This T cell receptor (beta chain) stems from a study of identical twins. Study-wide findings and caveats: Models predicted less out-of-frame TCR alpha sharing in monozygotic twins than was found.

MiXCR, run by TCRdb on the 5' RACE reads, gives a single entry per CDR3 protein. The table includes about 490,000 distinct CDR3 sequences, 13% to 15% detected once. This clonotype was seen more than once but under ten times. Its specificity is unknown. This CDR3 is built from 15 residues. V was pared by 7 bases and J by 2 bases, with 5 bases of the junction left unmatched. The germline CDR1 and CDR2 sequences are SNHLY and FYNNEI. The same sample was also studied in work on yellow fever vaccine responses in identical twins.

The TCR sequence derives from a woman in her late teens or twenties in good health. The V call is TRBV2, the J call TRBJ2-2; 9 nucleotides align to TRBD1. Sequencing was carried out using CD4+ T cells sorted from blood. CDR3 DNA: TGTGCCAGCAAACCGGGACAGGGAAACACCGGGGAGCTGTTTTTT. Amino acids: CASKPGQGNTGELFF.